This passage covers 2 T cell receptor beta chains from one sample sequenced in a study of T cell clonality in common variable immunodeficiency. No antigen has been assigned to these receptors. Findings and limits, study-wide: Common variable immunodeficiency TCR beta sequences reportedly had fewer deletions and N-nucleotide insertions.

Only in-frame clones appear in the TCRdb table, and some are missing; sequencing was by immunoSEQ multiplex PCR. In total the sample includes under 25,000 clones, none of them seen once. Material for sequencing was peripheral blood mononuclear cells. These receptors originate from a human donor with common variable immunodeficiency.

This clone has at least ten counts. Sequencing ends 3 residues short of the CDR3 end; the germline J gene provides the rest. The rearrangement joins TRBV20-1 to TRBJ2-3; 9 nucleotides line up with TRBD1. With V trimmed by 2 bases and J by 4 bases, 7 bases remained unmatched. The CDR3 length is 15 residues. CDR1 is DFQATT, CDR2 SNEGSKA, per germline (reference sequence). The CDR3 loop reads CSARTQGAVPDTQYF. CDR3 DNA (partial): TGCAGTGCTAGAACACAGGGGGCTGTGCCAGATACG.

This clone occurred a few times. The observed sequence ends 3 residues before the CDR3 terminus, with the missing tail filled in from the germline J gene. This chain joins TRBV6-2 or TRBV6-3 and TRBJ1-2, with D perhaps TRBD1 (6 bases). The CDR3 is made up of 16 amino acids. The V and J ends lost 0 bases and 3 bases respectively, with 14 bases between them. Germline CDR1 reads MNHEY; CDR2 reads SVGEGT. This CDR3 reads CASSYSIWQGHYGYTF. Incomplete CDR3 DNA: TGTGCCAGCAGTTACTCGATTTGGCAGGGGCACTATGGC.